This is a list of T cell receptor beta chains from one sample in a study of shared T cell receptors in the human thymus. Clones were read by immunoSEQ multiplex PCR, and TCRdb kept only the in-frame ones, dropping some. The table lists 550,000 to 800,000 clones, approximately 85% of them singletons, with 0.0095% to 0.011% in the top ten. The sample was also linked to a second study, of human thymus T cells.

Specimen: thymocytes. These receptors all come from a girl under three years old with a congenital heart defect. Each CDR3 is given with its conserved first and last residue. Each record gives: CDR3 protein, CDR3 DNA, clone size, J gene, D gene, V gene. D genes are given only for firm matches. Clone sizes are given selectively: once, few, many, or a class where the clone is expanded.

CDR3aa: CASGLSAGMISEAFF; CDR3nt: TGTGCTAGTGGTTTGTCGGCAGGGATGATCTCTGAAGCTTTCTTT; abundance: -; j_gene: TRBJ1-1; d_gene: -; v_gene: TRBV12-5
CDR3aa: CASSLLGPGTGRGYTF; CDR3nt: TGTGCCAGCAGCTTATTGGGTCCCGGGACAGGACGTGGCTACACCTTC; abundance: -; j_gene: TRBJ1-2; d_gene: TRBD1; v_gene: TRBV7-2
CDR3aa: CASSWMAGQDNTEAFF; CDR3nt: TGTGCCAGCAGCTGGATGGCAGGACAAGATAACACTGAAGCTTTCTTT; abundance: -; j_gene: TRBJ1-1; d_gene: -; v_gene: TRBV5-6
CDR3aa: CASSINRGQGQPQHF; CDR3nt: TGTGCCAGTAGTATAAACAGGGGGCAGGGACAGCCCCAGCATTTT; abundance: -; j_gene: TRBJ1-5; d_gene: TRBD1; v_gene: TRBV19
CDR3aa: CASSPPRLEANNEQFF; CDR3nt: TGTGCCAGCTCACCACCGAGGTTGGAGGCGAACAATGAGCAGTTCTTC; abundance: -; j_gene: TRBJ2-1; d_gene: -; v_gene: TRBV18
CDR3aa: CASRSPGKPGGLNYGYTF; CDR3nt: TGTGCCAGCAGATCCCCTGGTAAGCCAGGCGGGCTTAACTATGGCTACACCTTC; abundance: -; j_gene: TRBJ1-2; d_gene: -; v_gene: TRBV27
CDR3aa: CASSFDSQDRGPTEAFF; CDR3nt: TGTGCCAGCAGTTTCGATAGTCAGGACAGGGGTCCAACTGAAGCTTTCTTT; abundance: -; j_gene: TRBJ1-1; d_gene: TRBD1; v_gene: TRBV28
CDR3aa: CASARRGGYNSPLHF; CDR3nt: TGTGCCAGCGCGCGCCGGGGGGGTTATAATTCACCCCTCCACTTT; abundance: -; j_gene: TRBJ1-6; d_gene: -; v_gene: TRBV6-5
CDR3aa: CASSPDGDRGETQYF; CDR3nt: TGCGCCAGCAGCCCCGATGGGGACAGGGGAGAGACCCAGTACTTC; abundance: -; j_gene: TRBJ2-5; d_gene: TRBD1; v_gene: TRBV4-3
CDR3aa: CASGQTEETNYGYTF; CDR3nt: TGTGCCAGCGGTCAGACAGAGGAAACTAACTATGGCTACACCTTC; abundance: -; j_gene: TRBJ1-2; d_gene: -; v_gene: TRBV6-1
CDR3aa: CASSLLLQGVLRSPLHF; CDR3nt: TGTGCCAGCAGTTTACTATTACAGGGGGTACTACGTTCACCCCTCCACTTT; abundance: -; j_gene: TRBJ1-6; d_gene: TRBD1; v_gene: TRBV27
CDR3aa: CASSPPGSGANVLTF; CDR3nt: TGTGCCAGCAGTCCGCCGGGCTCTGGGGCCAACGTCCTGACTTTC; abundance: once; j_gene: TRBJ2-6; d_gene: -; v_gene: TRBV27
CDR3aa: CASSPGQTNYGYTF; CDR3nt: TGTGCCAGCAGCCCCGGACAGACAAACTATGGCTACACCTTC; abundance: -; j_gene: TRBJ1-2; d_gene: -; v_gene: TRBV6-5
CDR3aa: CASRDPGQGPTGELFF; CDR3nt: TGTGCCAGCAGAGACCCGGGACAGGGTCCGACCGGGGAGCTGTTTTTT; abundance: few; j_gene: TRBJ2-2; d_gene: TRBD1; v_gene: TRBV7-2
CDR3aa: CASTPDTGSRSLCSNQPQHF; CDR3nt: TGTGCCAGTACCCCCGATACCGGGTCGAGATCACTGTGTAGCAATCAGCCCCAGCATTTT; abundance: -; j_gene: TRBJ1-5; d_gene: -; v_gene: TRBV19
CDR3aa: CASSFGLAGVNEQFF; CDR3nt: TGTGCCAGCAGCTTCGGACTAGCGGGGGTCAATGAGCAGTTCTTC; abundance: -; j_gene: TRBJ2-1; d_gene: TRBD2; v_gene: TRBV7-2
CDR3aa: CASSPVGQMIRAADGYTF; CDR3nt: TGTGCCAGCAGTCCAGTGGGACAGATGATAAGGGCGGCGGATGGCTACACCTTC; abundance: -; j_gene: TRBJ1-2; d_gene: TRBD1; v_gene: TRBV7-9
CDR3aa: CASSGFWRDPNQPQHF; CDR3nt: TGTGCCAGCAGTGGCTTTTGGCGGGATCCCAATCAGCCCCAGCATTTT; abundance: -; j_gene: TRBJ1-5; d_gene: -; v_gene: TRBV2
CDR3aa: CASSLKTSGAPIGETQYF; CDR3nt: TGCGCCAGCAGCTTGAAAACTAGCGGGGCCCCAATTGGGGAGACCCAGTACTTC; abundance: -; j_gene: TRBJ2-5; d_gene: TRBD2; v_gene: TRBV5-1
CDR3aa: CASSPWADRGLSYEQYF; CDR3nt: TGTGCCAGCAGCCCCTGGGCGGACAGGGGCCTCTCCTACGAGCAGTACTTC; abundance: -; j_gene: TRBJ2-7; d_gene: TRBD1; v_gene: TRBV27
CDR3aa: CSVIGEREVHEQYF; CDR3nt: TGCAGCGTTATAGGTGAGCGGGAGGTCCACGAGCAGTACTTC; abundance: -; j_gene: TRBJ2-7; d_gene: TRBD2; v_gene: TRBV29-1
CDR3aa: CASSPPQKAPYEQYF; CDR3nt: TGTGCCAGCTCACCACCCCAAAAAGCTCCCTACGAGCAGTACTTC; abundance: -; j_gene: TRBJ2-7; d_gene: -; v_gene: TRBV18